Below, 8 T cell receptor beta chains from the same sample are listed, as sequenced in a study of cytomegalovirus exposure and HLA in healthy donors. It was with 60 Vbeta and 13 Jbeta primers that the PCR ran. Produced via immunoSEQ multiplex PCR; TCRdb's table is partial and in-frame only. The sample shows roughly 60,000 clones, about 72% of them seen only once. The sample comprised PBMCs. The receptors shown here come from a woman aged 35 to 49 in good health and CMV-seropositive.

The chain has TRBV7-2 and TRBJ1-2; possibly TRBD1 for D (5 bases). Germline-derived CDR1 and CDR2 are SGHTA and FQGNSA. The V end lost 3 bases, the J end lost 3 bases, and 8 bases lay between the germline ends. The CDR3 runs to 13 residues. In nucleotides, the CDR3 is TGTGCCAGCAGCTTCGGACACTACTATGGCTACACCTTC. Its translation is CASSFGHYYGYTF.

V is TRBV15 and J is TRBJ2-5; D is possibly TRBD2 (6 bases). The CDR3 has 13 amino acids. Germline assignment: CDR1 LNHNV and CDR2 YYDKDF (reference sequence). Trimming stripped 5 bases from V and 11 bases from J, with 18 bases between. The chain's CDR3 is CATSPTQEGEQYF. The CDR3 DNA reads TGTGCCACCAGCCCGACTCAGGAGGGAGAGCAGTACTTC.

The chain joins TRBV19 to TRBJ1-1, with D possibly TRBD1 on 5 matching bases. V lost 3 bases and J lost 4, with 12 bases in between. Germline V CDR1 and CDR2: LNHDA, SQIVND (reference sequence). This CDR3 region has 14 residues. The CDR3 nucleotides are TGTGCCAGTAGTATTGCCGGGGGTAGCACTGAAGCTTTCTTT. The encoded protein is CASSIAGGSTEAFF.

This rearrangement joins TRBV9 to TRBJ1-1, with unresolved D. The CDR3 has 16 amino acids. The V end lost 4 bases, the J end lost 5 bases, and 21 bases lay between the germline ends. The V gene's germline CDR1 is SGDLS and CDR2 YYNGEE. The CDR3 here is CASSPHHQVSGTEAFF. The CDR3 DNA reads as TGTGCCAGCAGCCCCCATCATCAAGTCAGCGGGACTGAAGCTTTCTTT. Supplemented by reference TRBV9 and TRBJ1-1, the full variable domain reads DSGVTQTPKHLITATGQRVTLRCSPRSGDLSVYWYQQSLDQGLQFLIQYYNGEERAKGNILERFSAQQFPDLHSELNLSSLELGDSALYFCASSPHHQVSGTEAFFGQGTRLTVV.

The V call is TRBV15, the J call TRBJ2-5; 7 bases align to TRBD1. The CDR3 extends over 15 amino acids. Per germline, CDR1 LNHNV and CDR2 YYDKDF (reference sequence). V shed 0 bases, J shed 6 bases, and the junction held 7 bases outside the gene matches. The CDR3 region is CATSRDPTGVKTQYF. The CDR3 bases are TGTGCCACCAGCAGAGATCCCACAGGGGTGAAGACCCAGTACTTC.

V and J are TRBV6-1 and TRBJ2-7; TRBD1 aligns across 7 bases. The ends lost 2 bases at V and 6 bases at J; junction bases unmatched: 4. Germline CDR1 is MNHNS and CDR2 is SASEGT. CDR3 size: 13 residues. The CDR3 sequence is CASSEPGGSEQYF. The CDR3 bases are TGTGCCAGCAGTGAACCAGGGGGAAGCGAGCAGTACTTC.

This sequence joins TRBV19 and TRBJ2-7; 7 positions match TRBD1. V gave up 5 bases and J gave up 2 bases; unmatched junction bases: 9. Per the germline V gene, CDR1 is LNHDA and CDR2 is SQIVND (reference sequence). The CDR3 runs 15 residues. The chain's CDR3 is CASSASGGDTYEQYF. The DNA of the CDR3 is TGTGCCAGTAGTGCCTCAGGGGGTGATACCTACGAGCAGTACTTC.

The rearrangement joins TRBV5-1 to TRBJ1-2, with 11 nucleotides matching TRBD1. Germline CDR1 reads SGHRS; CDR2 reads YFSETQ. V lost 3 bases and J lost 5; bases outside the gene matches: 6. The CDR3 is made up of 15 amino acids. The DNA of the CDR3 is TGCGCCAGCAGCTCGGGACAGGGGGGAGGATATGGCTACACCTTC. Protein product: CASSSGQGGGYGYTF. The full variable domain, rest sourced from reference TRBV5-1 and TRBJ1-2, is KAGVTQTPRYLIKTRGQQVTLSCSPISGHRSVSWYQQTPGQGLQFLFEYFSETQRNKGNFPGRFSGRQFSNSRSEMNVSTLELGDSALYLCASSSGQGGGYGYTFGSGTRLTVV.